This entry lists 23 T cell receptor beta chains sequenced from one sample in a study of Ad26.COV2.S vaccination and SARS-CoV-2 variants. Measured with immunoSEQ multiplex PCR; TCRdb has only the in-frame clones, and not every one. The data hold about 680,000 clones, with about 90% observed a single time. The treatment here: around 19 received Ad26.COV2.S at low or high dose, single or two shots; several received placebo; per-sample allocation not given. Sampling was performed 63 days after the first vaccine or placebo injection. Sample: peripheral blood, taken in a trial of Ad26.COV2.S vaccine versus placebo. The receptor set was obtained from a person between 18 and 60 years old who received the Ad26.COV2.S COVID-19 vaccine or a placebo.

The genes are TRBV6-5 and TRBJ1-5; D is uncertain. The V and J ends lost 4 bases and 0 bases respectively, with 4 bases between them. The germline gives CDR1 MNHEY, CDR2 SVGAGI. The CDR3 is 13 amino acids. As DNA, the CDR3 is TGTGCCAGCAGTTCCCATAGCAATCAGCCCCAGCATTTT. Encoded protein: CASSSHSNQPQHF.

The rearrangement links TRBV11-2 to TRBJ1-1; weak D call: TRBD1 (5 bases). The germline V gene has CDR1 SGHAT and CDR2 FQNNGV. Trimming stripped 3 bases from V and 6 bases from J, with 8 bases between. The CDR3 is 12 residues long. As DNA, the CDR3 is TGTGCCAGCAGCTTTAGGGGTTCTGAAGCTTTCTTT. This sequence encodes CASSFRGSEAFF.

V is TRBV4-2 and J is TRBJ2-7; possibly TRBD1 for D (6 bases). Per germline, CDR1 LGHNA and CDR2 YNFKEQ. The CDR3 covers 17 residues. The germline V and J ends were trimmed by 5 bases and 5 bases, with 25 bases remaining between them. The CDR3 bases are TGTGCCAGCAGCGACCCCGGGACATCGGTTCGGGGCGACGAGCAGTACTTC. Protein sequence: CASSDPGTSVRGDEQYF.

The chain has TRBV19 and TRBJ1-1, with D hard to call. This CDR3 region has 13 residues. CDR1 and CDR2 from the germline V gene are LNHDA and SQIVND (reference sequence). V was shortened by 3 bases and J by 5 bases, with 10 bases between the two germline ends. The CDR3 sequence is CASSMQHATEAFF. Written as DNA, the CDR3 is TGTGCCAGTAGTATGCAGCACGCAACTGAAGCTTTCTTT.

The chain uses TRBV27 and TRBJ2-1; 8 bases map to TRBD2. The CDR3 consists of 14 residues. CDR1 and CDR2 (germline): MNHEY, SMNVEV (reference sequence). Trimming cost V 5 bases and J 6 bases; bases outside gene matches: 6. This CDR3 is CASSHPGGSNEQFF. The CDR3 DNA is TGTGCCAGCAGTCACCCGGGGGGGTCCAATGAGCAGTTCTTC.

CDR3 nucleotides: TGTGCCAGCAGCTTGGCCTCGCAGGGCCCATATAGCAATCAGCCCCAGCATTTT. Its translation: CASSLASQGPYSNQPQHF. This chain joins TRBV5-6 and TRBJ1-5; possibly TRBD1 for D (5 bases). The V gene lost 0 bases and the J gene lost 0 bases, with 16 bases spanning the gap. The CDR3 extends over 18 amino acids. Germline V lookup: CDR1 SGHDT, CDR2 YYEEEE.

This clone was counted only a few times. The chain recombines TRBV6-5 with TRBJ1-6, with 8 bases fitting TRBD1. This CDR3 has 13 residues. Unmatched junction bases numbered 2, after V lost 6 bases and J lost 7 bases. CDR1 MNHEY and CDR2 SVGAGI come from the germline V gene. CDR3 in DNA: TGTGCCAGCAGGACAGGGGAAAATTCACCCCTCCACTTT. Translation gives CASRTGENSPLHF.

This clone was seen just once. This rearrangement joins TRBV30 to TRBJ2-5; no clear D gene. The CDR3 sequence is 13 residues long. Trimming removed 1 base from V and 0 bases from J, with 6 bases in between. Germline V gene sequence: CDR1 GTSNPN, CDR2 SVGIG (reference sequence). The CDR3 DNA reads TGTGCCTGGAGTGCGGCTGACCAAGAGACCCAGTACTTC. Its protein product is CAWSAADQETQYF.

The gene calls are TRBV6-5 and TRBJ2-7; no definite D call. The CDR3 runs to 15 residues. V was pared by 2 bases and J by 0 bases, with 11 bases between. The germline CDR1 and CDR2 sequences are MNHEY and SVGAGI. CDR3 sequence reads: CASSYGFASSYEQYF. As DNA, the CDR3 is TGTGCCAGCAGTTACGGATTTGCGAGCTCCTACGAGCAGTACTTC.

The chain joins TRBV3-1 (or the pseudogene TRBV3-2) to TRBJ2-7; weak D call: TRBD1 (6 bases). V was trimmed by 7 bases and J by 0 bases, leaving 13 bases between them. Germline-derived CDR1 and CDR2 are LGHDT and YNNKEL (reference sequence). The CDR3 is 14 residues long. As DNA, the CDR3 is TGTGCCAGCACCATGGACAGTTCCTCCTACGAGCAGTACTTC. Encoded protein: CASTMDSSSYEQYF.

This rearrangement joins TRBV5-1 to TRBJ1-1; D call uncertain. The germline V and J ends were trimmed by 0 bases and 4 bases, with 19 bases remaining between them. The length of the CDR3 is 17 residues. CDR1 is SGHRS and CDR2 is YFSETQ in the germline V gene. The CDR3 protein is CASSLGFSAQGSTEAFF. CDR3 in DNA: TGCGCCAGCAGCTTGGGGTTTTCGGCGCAAGGGAGCACTGAAGCTTTCTTT.

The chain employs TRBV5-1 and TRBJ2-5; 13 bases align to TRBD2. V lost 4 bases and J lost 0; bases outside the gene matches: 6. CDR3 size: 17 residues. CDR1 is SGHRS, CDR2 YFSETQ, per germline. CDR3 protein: CASSPGTSGTYQETQYF. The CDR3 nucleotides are TGCGCCAGCAGCCCGGGGACTAGCGGGACTTACCAAGAGACCCAGTACTTC. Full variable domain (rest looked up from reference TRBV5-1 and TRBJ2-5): KAGVTQTPRYLIKTRGQQVTLSCSPISGHRSVSWYQQTPGQGLQFLFEYFSETQRNKGNFPGRFSGRQFSNSRSEMNVSTLELGDSALYLCASSPGTSGTYQETQYFGPGTRLLVL.

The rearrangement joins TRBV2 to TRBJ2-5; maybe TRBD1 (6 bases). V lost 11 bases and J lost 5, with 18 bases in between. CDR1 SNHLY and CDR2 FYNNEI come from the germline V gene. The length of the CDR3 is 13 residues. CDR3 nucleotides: TGTGCCTCCGCAGGGCCCGGACAGGAGACCCAGTACTTC. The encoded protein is CASAGPGQETQYF.

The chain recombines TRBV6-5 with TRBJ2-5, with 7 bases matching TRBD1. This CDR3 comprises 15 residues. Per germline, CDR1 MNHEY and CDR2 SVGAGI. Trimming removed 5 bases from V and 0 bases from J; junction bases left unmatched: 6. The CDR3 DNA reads TGTGCCAGCAGTAAGGGACAGATGTACCAAGAGACCCAGTACTTC. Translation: CASSKGQMYQETQYF.

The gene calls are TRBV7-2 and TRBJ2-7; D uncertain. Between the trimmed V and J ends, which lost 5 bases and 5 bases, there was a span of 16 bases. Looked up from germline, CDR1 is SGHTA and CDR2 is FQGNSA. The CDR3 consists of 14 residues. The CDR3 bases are TGTGCCAGCAGCGCCCCGACCCAACTCCACGAGCAGTACTTC. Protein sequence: CASSAPTQLHEQYF.

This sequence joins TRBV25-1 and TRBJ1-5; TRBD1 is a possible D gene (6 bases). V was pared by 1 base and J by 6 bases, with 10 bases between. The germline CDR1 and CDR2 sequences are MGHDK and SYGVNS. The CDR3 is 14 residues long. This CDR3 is CASSEFGGGQPQHF. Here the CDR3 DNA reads TGTGCCAGCAGTGAATTTGGGGGCGGTCAGCCCCAGCATTTT.

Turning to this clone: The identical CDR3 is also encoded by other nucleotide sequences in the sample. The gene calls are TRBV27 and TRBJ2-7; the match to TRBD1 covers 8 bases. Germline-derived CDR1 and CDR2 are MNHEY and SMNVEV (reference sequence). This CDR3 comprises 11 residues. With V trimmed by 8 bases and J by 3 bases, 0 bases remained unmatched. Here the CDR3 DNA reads TGTGCCAGCGGACAGGGCTACGAGCAGTACTTC. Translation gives CASGQGYEQYF.

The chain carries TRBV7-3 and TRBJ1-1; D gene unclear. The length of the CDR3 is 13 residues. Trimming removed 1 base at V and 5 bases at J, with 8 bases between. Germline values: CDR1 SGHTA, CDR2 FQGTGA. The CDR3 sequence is CASSLSVGTEAFF. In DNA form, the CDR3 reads TGTGCCAGCAGCTTAAGCGTGGGAACTGAAGCTTTCTTT.

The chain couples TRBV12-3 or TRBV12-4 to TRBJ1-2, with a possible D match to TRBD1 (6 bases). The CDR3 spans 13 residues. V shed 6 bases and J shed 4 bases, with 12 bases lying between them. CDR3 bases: TGTGCCAGCAGCAAGGACAGCTCCTATGGCTACACCTTC. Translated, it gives CASSKDSSYGYTF.

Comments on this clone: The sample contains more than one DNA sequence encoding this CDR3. CDR3 coding DNA: TGTGCCAGCAGCCTAGGGGTAAATCAGCCCCAGCATTTT. It specifies CASSLGVNQPQHF. The V call is TRBV7-2, the J call TRBJ1-5, with D perhaps TRBD1 (5 bases). The germline V gene has CDR1 SGHTA and CDR2 FQGNSA. The CDR3 runs 13 residues. V was clipped by 5 bases and J by 4 bases, with 9 bases between them.

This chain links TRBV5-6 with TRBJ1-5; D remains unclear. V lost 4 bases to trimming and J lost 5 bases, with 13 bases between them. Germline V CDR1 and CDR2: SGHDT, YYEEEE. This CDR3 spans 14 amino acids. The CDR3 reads CASSTRTADQPQHF. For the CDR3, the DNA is TGTGCCAGCAGCACAAGAACAGCCGATCAGCCCCAGCATTTT.

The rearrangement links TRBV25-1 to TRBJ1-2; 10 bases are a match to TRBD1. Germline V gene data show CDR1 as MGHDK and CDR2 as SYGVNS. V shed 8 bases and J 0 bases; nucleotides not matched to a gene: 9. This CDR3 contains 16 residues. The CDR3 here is CASAPRDRGANYGYTF. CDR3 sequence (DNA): TGTGCCAGCGCGCCGCGGGACAGGGGAGCTAACTATGGCTACACCTTC.

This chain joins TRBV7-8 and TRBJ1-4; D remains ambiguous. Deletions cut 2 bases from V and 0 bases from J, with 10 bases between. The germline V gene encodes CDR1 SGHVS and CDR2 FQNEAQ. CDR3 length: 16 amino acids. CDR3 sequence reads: CASSLSSATTNEKLFF. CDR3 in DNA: TGTGCCAGCAGCTTATCCAGCGCCACAACTAATGAAAAACTGTTTTTT.